Listed here are 5 T cell receptor beta chains from one sample, sequenced in a study of CD8 T cells in ankylosing spondylitis. TCRdb processed the 5' RACE reads anew with MiXCR; each CDR3 protein has one entry. The sample consists of around 300,000 distinct CDR3 sequences, more than 9% of them appearing once. Sample: blood, either unsorted or a sorted T cell fraction (not recorded which). The receptors come from a female donor with ankylosing spondylitis or in good health (not recorded which).

As DNA, the CDR3 is TGTGCCAGCGGGGGGGGGCAAAACTACGAGCAGTACTTC. Translated, it gives CASGGGQNYEQYF. This chain uses TRBV12-3 or TRBV12-4 with TRBJ2-7, with a weak D call TRBD2 (7 bases). V was cut by 8 bases and J by 3 bases, with 14 bases left in between. CDR3 length equals 13 residues.

The rearrangement joins TRBV7-9 to TRBJ2-7; D unclear. Deletions cut 5 bases from V and 5 bases from J, with 22 bases between. Germline CDR1 reads SEHNR; CDR2 reads FQNEAQ (reference sequence). This CDR3 region has 16 residues. This CDR3 is CASSPDGRRVTHEQYF. CDR3 in DNA: TGTGCCAGCAGCCCAGACGGCCGAAGGGTTACCCACGAGCAGTACTTC. The variable domain in full, with the rest retrieved from reference TRBV7-9 and TRBJ2-7, is DTGVSQNPRHKITKRGQNVTFRCDPISEHNRLYWYRQTLGQGPEFLTYFQNEAQLEKSRLLSDRFSAERPKGSFSTLEIQRTEQGDSAMYLCASSPDGRRVTHEQYFGPGTRLTVT.

Of note for this clonotype: A read error may be the cause here, since a much bigger clone is one base away. The DNA for the CDR3 is TGCAGTGCTAGAGATCGGATAGGCGAGCAGTACTTC. This translates into CSARDRIGEQYF. The V and J genes are TRBV20-1 and TRBJ2-7; D remains ambiguous. The CDR3 totals 12 residues. Deletions cut 0 bases from V and 6 bases from J, with 9 bases between. Looked up from germline, CDR1 is DFQATT and CDR2 is SNEGSKA (reference sequence).

This clonotype was detected ten times or more. CDR3 DNA: TGCAGTGCTATCTCCCCGGGTATGGTCACAGATACGCAGTATTTT. Its protein is CSAISPGMVTDTQYF. The V and J genes are TRBV20-1 and TRBJ2-3; D remains ambiguous. The CDR3 covers 15 residues. Germline CDR1 and CDR2: DFQATT and SNEGSKA (reference sequence). V lost 4 bases and J 2 bases, leaving 16 bases between the germline ends.

V and J are TRBV7-9 and TRBJ2-1; tentative D call: TRBD2 (5 bases). Germline loops: CDR1 SEHNR, CDR2 FQNEAQ (reference sequence). There are 16 residues in the CDR3. V was shortened by 4 bases and J by 2 bases, with 15 bases between the two germline ends. CDR3 in amino acids: CASSSPVTGAYNEQFF. The CDR3 DNA sequence: TGTGCCAGCAGCTCCCCTGTTACCGGGGCCTACAATGAGCAGTTCTTC.